The next 32 T cell receptor beta chains were all read from a single sample in a study of blood T cell repertoires in COVID-19. Sequenced by immunoSEQ multiplex PCR; TCRdb stores in-frame clones only, minus some. The sample lists fewer than 150,000 clones, 84% occurring once. Sequencing was carried out using peripheral blood. These receptors originate from a woman in her 30s who had recovered from COVID-19.

The rearrangement uses TRBV4-2 and TRBJ2-7; 11 nucleotides agree with TRBD2. The CDR3 consists of 14 residues. After removal of 4 bases from V and 3 bases from J, the junction contained 2 bases not matched to a gene. Per germline, CDR1 LGHNA and CDR2 YNFKEQ. Written as DNA, the CDR3 is TGTGCCAGCAGCCCCGGGACTAGCGGCTACGAGCAGTACTTC. This encodes CASSPGTSGYEQYF.

V is TRBV25-1 and J is TRBJ1-2; 7 bases map to TRBD1. CDR3 length: 12 residues. CDR1 MGHDK and CDR2 SYGVNS come from the germline V gene. The ends lost 7 bases at V and 8 bases at J; junction bases unmatched: 7. The CDR3: CASTTGAGGYTF. The DNA of the CDR3 is TGTGCCAGCACTACAGGGGCGGGAGGCTACACCTTC.

The V and J genes are TRBV5-1 and TRBJ1-1; 8 bases line up with TRBD1. The CDR3 has 15 residues. In germline, CDR1 is SGHRS, CDR2 YFSETQ. J lost 1 base, V lost 0 bases, and 2 bases had no gene match. The CDR3, as DNA: TGCGCCAGCAGCTTGGGGACAGGGACGAACACTGAAGCTTTCTTT. It yields the protein CASSLGTGTNTEAFF.

The rearrangement joins TRBV19 to TRBJ1-6, with a tentative D call TRBD1 (5 bases). The CDR3 is 15 amino acids. The ends were cut back, 5 bases at V and 5 bases at J, with 13 bases in the middle. Per germline, CDR1 LNHDA and CDR2 SQIVND (reference sequence). The CDR3 DNA is TGTGCCAGTAGTGCAGGGCACCGCAATAATTCACCCCTCCACTTT. The encoded protein is CASSAGHRNNSPLHF.

This chain uses TRBV6-2 or TRBV6-3 with TRBJ1-1; tentative D call: TRBD1 (5 bases). Germline CDR1 and CDR2: MNHEY and SVGEGT. V was trimmed by 0 bases and J by 7 bases, leaving 12 bases between them. The CDR3 is made up of 14 amino acids. CDR3 in amino acids: CASSYSPRQLEAFF. CDR3 coding DNA: TGTGCCAGCAGTTACTCCCCTCGACAGCTTGAAGCTTTCTTT.

J is TRBJ1-4 and V is TRBV29-1; no firm D call. CDR3 length: 14 amino acids. V lost 5 bases, J lost 0 bases, and 10 bases lay in between. The V gene's germline CDR1 is SQVTM and CDR2 ANQGSEA. The CDR3 loop reads CSVFTAATNEKLFF. The DNA for the CDR3 is TGCAGCGTTTTTACAGCCGCAACTAATGAAAAACTGTTTTTT. The entire variable domain, with the rest obtained from reference TRBV29-1 and TRBJ1-4, is as follows: SAVISQKPSRDICQRGTSLTIQCQVDSQVTMMFWYRQQPGQSLTLIATANQGSEATYESGFVIDKFPISRPNLTFSTLTVSNMSPEDSSIYLCSVFTAATNEKLFFGSGTQLSVL.

The rearrangement uses TRBV23-1 and TRBJ1-5; D call uncertain. TRBV23-1 is known as an ORF, though its function is uncertain. Trimming removed 1 base at V and 0 bases at J, with 19 bases between. This CDR3 spans 19 amino acids. The CDR3 DNA is TGCGCCAGCAGTCAATTATACGGGAGCGGGGATTATAGCAATCAGCCCCAGCATTTT. It encodes CASSQLYGSGDYSNQPQHF.

This chain connects TRBV5-1 to TRBJ2-1; weak D call: TRBD1 (6 bases). The V gene's germline CDR1 is SGHRS and CDR2 YFSETQ. V shed 0 bases and J shed 1 base, with 8 bases lying between them. CDR3 length: 15 amino acids. The CDR3 nucleotides are TGCGCCAGCAGCTTGGAGGGACAATCCTACAATGAGCAGTTCTTC. Its protein is CASSLEGQSYNEQFF.

This chain links TRBV7-9 with TRBJ2-1, with a possible D match to TRBD2 (5 bases). V lost 1 base, J lost 13 bases, and 11 bases lay in between. Per germline, CDR1 SEHNR and CDR2 FQNEAQ (reference sequence). The CDR3 consists of 12 residues. CDR3 amino acids: CASSLGASFQFF. The CDR3 nucleotides are TGTGCCAGCAGCTTAGGGGCTAGCTTCCAGTTCTTC.

This clone showed up just a few times. J is TRBJ2-7 and V is TRBV11-2; no reliable D call. Germline-derived CDR1 and CDR2 are SGHAT and FQNNGV. Between the trimmed V and J ends, which lost 6 bases and 3 bases, there was a span of 6 bases. The CDR3 loop spans 11 amino acids. CDR3 protein: CASSLYYEQYF. For the CDR3, the DNA is TGTGCCAGCAGTCTTTACTACGAGCAGTACTTC. Based on the CDR3 plus reference TRBV11-2 and TRBJ2-7, the full variable domain is EAGVAQSPRYKIIEKRQSVAFWCNPISGHATLYWYQQILGQGPKLLIQFQNNGVVDDSQLPKDRFSAERLKGVDSTLKIQPAKLEDSAVYLCASSLYYEQYFGPGTRLTVT.

V and J are TRBV3-1 (or the pseudogene TRBV3-2) and TRBJ2-7, with D maybe TRBD2 (5 bases). Trimming cost V 1 base and J 3 bases, with 10 bases left between them. CDR1 LGHDT and CDR2 YNNKEL come from the germline V gene (reference sequence). CDR3 length: 14 amino acids. The CDR3 here is CASSQGNSDYEQYF. The CDR3 nucleotides read TGTGCCAGCAGCCAAGGGAATAGCGACTACGAGCAGTACTTC.

The chain joins TRBV2 to TRBJ1-4; 7 bases agree with TRBD1. Trimming cost V 5 bases and J 0 bases; bases outside gene matches: 6. The length of the CDR3 is 16 residues. CDR1 is SNHLY, CDR2 FYNNEI, per germline. The CDR3 sequence is CASSRDRHATNEKLFF. The CDR3 DNA reads TGTGCCAGCAGTAGGGACAGACACGCAACTAATGAAAAACTGTTTTTT.

This clone appeared once. This chain joins TRBV7-9 and TRBJ1-1; D unclear. V was pared by 0 bases and J by 1 base, with 18 bases between. Germline-derived CDR1 and CDR2 are SEHNR and FQNEAQ (reference sequence). This CDR3 has 18 residues. The CDR3 sequence is CASSLAQSGLVANTEAFF. DNA of the CDR3: TGTGCCAGCAGCTTAGCGCAGTCGGGGTTGGTAGCGAACACTGAAGCTTTCTTT.

CDR3 bases: TGTGCCTGGTCGGGGCGGGGAGGAGATGAGCAGTTCTTC. Translating it yields CAWSGRGGDEQFF. The rearrangement uses TRBV30 and TRBJ2-1; maybe TRBD2 (6 bases). Trimming left V 5 bases short and J 8 bases short, with 16 bases between. The germline gives CDR1 GTSNPN, CDR2 SVGIG (reference sequence). The CDR3 consists of 13 residues.

The J gene is TRBJ2-2, the V gene TRBV6-4, with 12 bases matching TRBD2. The V and J ends lost 9 bases and 0 bases, in that order; junction bases with no gene match: 17. CDR3 length: 20 amino acids. CDR1 is MRHNA and CDR2 is SNTAGT in the germline V gene. The CDR3: CASGPRASGGAKANTGELFF. CDR3 DNA sequence: TGTGCCAGTGGCCCGCGGGCTAGCGGGGGGGCGAAAGCGAACACCGGGGAGCTGTTTTTT.

This clone was picked up one time. The CDR3, as DNA: TGTGCCAGCAGCCAATACTTTAGCGGGAGGGAGGGCACAGATACGCAGTATTTT. Amino acid sequence: CASSQYFSGREGTDTQYF. This rearrangement joins TRBV3-1 (or the pseudogene TRBV3-2) to TRBJ2-3; the match to TRBD2 covers 11 bases. Trimming took 2 bases from V and 1 from J; bases not matched to a gene: 8. The germline CDR1 and CDR2 sequences are LGHDT and YNNKEL (reference sequence). There are 18 residues in the CDR3.

This clone showed up just once. This rearrangement joins TRBV19 to TRBJ1-1, with 9 bases aligning to TRBD1. The J segment lost 4 bases and the V segment lost 7 bases, leaving 4 bases of the junction unmatched. The CDR3 is 13 amino acids. CDR1 and CDR2 (germline): LNHDA, SQIVND (reference sequence). The CDR3: CASTQGAGTEAFF. CDR3 in DNA: TGTGCCAGTACACAGGGGGCCGGCACTGAAGCTTTCTTT.

The J gene is TRBJ2-1, the V gene TRBV6-5, with 8 bases lining up with TRBD1. The length of the CDR3 is 15 residues. From germline, CDR1 is MNHEY and CDR2 SVGAGI. V lost 7 bases to trimming and J lost 5 bases; unmatched junction nucleotides: 10. CDR3 DNA: TGTGCCAGCATCAACGGCAGGGGGCCCGACAATGAGCAGTTCTTC. Translation: CASINGRGPDNEQFF.

This clone appeared a single time. The CDR3 loop is CASSLALRERESSYNEQFF. In nucleotides, the CDR3 is TGTGCCAGCAGCTTAGCGCTAAGAGAGCGGGAGAGCTCCTACAATGAGCAGTTCTTC. The chain couples TRBV7-6 to TRBJ2-1, with TRBD2 matching 8 bases. Losses at the gene ends were 0 bases for V and 0 bases for J; bases not matched to a gene: 10. The CDR3 runs 19 residues. CDR1 and CDR2 (germline): SGHVS, FNYEAQ.

The V and J genes are TRBV7-6 and TRBJ2-3, with D unclear. Germline assignment: CDR1 SGHVS and CDR2 FNYEAQ. V dropped 5 bases and J dropped 3 bases, with 6 bases sitting between them. The CDR3 covers 12 residues. In DNA form, the CDR3 reads TGTGCCAGCAGCCCAGCGACAGATACGCAGTATTTT. Encoded protein: CASSPATDTQYF. The full variable domain, completed using reference TRBV7-6 and TRBJ2-3, is GAGVSQSPRYKVTKRGQDVALRCDPISGHVSLYWYRQALGQGPEFLTYFNYEAQQDKSGLPNDRFSAERPEGSISTLTIQRTEQRDSAMYRCASSPATDTQYFGPGTRLTVL.

The chain is built from TRBV19 and TRBJ1-4, with 9 nucleotides matching TRBD1. This CDR3 has 15 amino acids. Germline V CDR1 and CDR2: LNHDA, SQIVND (reference sequence). The V and J ends lost 5 bases and 5 bases, in that order; junction bases with no gene match: 6. The CDR3 protein is CASSSGQGGNEKLFF. In DNA, the CDR3 is TGTGCCAGTAGTTCGGGACAGGGAGGGAATGAAAAACTGTTTTTT.

This clone was seen a single time. This chain links TRBV29-1 with TRBJ2-3; 9 bases map to TRBD2. Germline lookup yields CDR1 SQVTM and CDR2 ANQGSEA. This CDR3 is built from 14 residues. With 4 bases clipped from V and 4 bases from J, the junction kept 6 bases outside the gene matches. CDR3 in amino acids: CSVVPSGASDTQYF. The CDR3 DNA is TGCAGCGTTGTTCCTAGCGGGGCATCAGATACGCAGTATTTT.

V usage is TRBV5-4 and J usage is TRBJ1-6, with 8 bases aligning to TRBD1. The CDR3 is 13 residues long. The trim removed 4 bases at V and 9 bases at J, leaving 3 bases unmatched. Per germline, CDR1 SGHNT and CDR2 YYREEE (reference sequence). In DNA form, the CDR3 reads TGTGCCAGCAGCATGGACAGGGCTTCACCCCTCCACTTT. Translation gives CASSMDRASPLHF. Together with reference TRBV5-4 and TRBJ1-6, the CDR3 gives the full variable domain: ETGVTQSPTHLIKTRGQQVTLRCSSQSGHNTVSWYQQALGQGPQFIFQYYREEENGRGNFPPRFSGLQFPNYSSELNVNALELDDSALYLCASSMDRASPLHFGNGTRLTVT.

The chain employs TRBV7-8 and TRBJ2-2; unclear D gene. The CDR3 spans 13 residues. V was trimmed by 6 bases and J by 5 bases, leaving 10 bases between them. Germline values: CDR1 SGHVS, CDR2 FQNEAQ. CDR3 nucleotides: TGTGCCAGCAGTCAAGGCAGGACCGGGGAGCTGTTTTTT. Protein sequence: CASSQGRTGELFF.

The chain is built from TRBV5-1 and TRBJ1-1; D uncertain. V lost 1 base to trimming and J lost 1 base, with 5 bases between them. This CDR3 has 13 residues. The V gene's germline CDR1 is SGHRS and CDR2 YFSETQ. In DNA form, the CDR3 reads TGCGCCAGCAGCTTGTTAGAGAACACTGAAGCTTTCTTT. Translated, it gives CASSLLENTEAFF.

The chain uses TRBV2 and TRBJ1-1, with TRBD1 matching 7 bases. The CDR3 runs 14 residues. Germline-derived CDR1 and CDR2 are SNHLY and FYNNEI. The ends lost 7 bases at V and 5 bases at J; junction bases unmatched: 10. In nucleotides, the CDR3 is TGTGCCAGCATGAGGACAGGAGTCTGGACTGAAGCTTTCTTT. Translation gives CASMRTGVWTEAFF.

The V gene is TRBV6-5, the J gene TRBJ1-5; D is unclear. Germline V gene sequence: CDR1 MNHEY, CDR2 SVGAGI. V lost 5 bases to trimming and J lost 1 base, with 6 bases between them. The CDR3 totals 13 residues. The CDR3 loop reads CASSLRSNQPQHF. CDR3 bases: TGTGCCAGCAGTCTCCGGAGCAATCAGCCCCAGCATTTT.

The rearrangement links TRBV18 to TRBJ1-1; TRBD1 agrees at 10 bases. The CDR3 has 15 amino acids. After removal of 6 bases from V and 6 bases from J, the junction contained 10 bases not matched to a gene. The germline V gene encodes CDR1 KGHSH and CDR2 LQKENI. Here the CDR3 DNA reads TGTGCCAGCTCCCCCGAGCGGGACAGGGGCGCTGAAGCTTTCTTT. Encoded protein: CASSPERDRGAEAFF. Complete variable domain (other parts from reference TRBV18 and TRBJ1-1): NAGVMQNPRHLVRRRGQEARLRCSPMKGHSHVYWYRQLPEEGLKFMVYLQKENIIDESGMPKERFSAEFPKEGPSILRIQQVVRGDSAAYFCASSPERDRGAEAFFGQGTRLTVV.

The CDR3 region is CASSYLRQEKTYGYTF. As DNA, the CDR3 is TGTGCCAGCAGTTACCTACGACAGGAAAAGACCTATGGCTACACCTTC. V gene TRBV27 combines with J gene TRBJ1-2; D possibly corresponds to TRBD1 (6 bases). This CDR3 region has 16 residues. V was trimmed by 4 bases and J by 4 bases, leaving 19 bases between them. The germline V gene has CDR1 MNHEY and CDR2 SMNVEV (reference sequence).

V and J are TRBV7-2 and TRBJ2-3; 8 positions agree with TRBD2. CDR1 is SGHTA and CDR2 is FQGNSA in the germline V gene. The V and J ends lost 0 bases and 6 bases, in that order; junction bases with no gene match: 11. This CDR3 is built from 17 residues. For the CDR3, the DNA is TGTGCCAGCAGCTTAGCTTACCTAGCGGGTCGAGCGGATACGCAGTATTTT. This encodes CASSLAYLAGRADTQYF.

This clone was picked up a small number of times. The chain combines TRBV3-1 (or the pseudogene TRBV3-2) with TRBJ1-1, with 9 bases identical to TRBD1. With V trimmed by 1 base and J by 6 bases, 9 bases remained unmatched. The CDR3 is made up of 16 amino acids. Germline V gene data show CDR1 as LGHDT and CDR2 as YNNKEL (reference sequence). The CDR3 DNA is TGTGCCAGCAGCCAAGGTCCGGGACAGGGAAGGGCTGAAGCTTTCTTT. Its protein is CASSQGPGQGRAEAFF.

This clone was observed once. V gene TRBV3-1 (or the pseudogene TRBV3-2) combines with J gene TRBJ2-7; perhaps TRBD1 as D (7 bases). The V end lost 1 base, the J end lost 5 bases, and 21 bases lay between the germline ends. From germline, CDR1 is LGHDT and CDR2 YNNKEL (reference sequence). The length of the CDR3 is 17 residues. CDR3: CASSQVGGGVLWHEQYF. CDR3 DNA sequence: TGTGCCAGCAGCCAAGTCGGAGGGGGCGTCCTCTGGCACGAGCAGTACTTC.